This T cell receptor (beta chain) was recorded in a study of CD8+CD57+ T cells in acquired aplastic anemia. CDR3 length equals 15 residues. Germline CDR1 is ENHRY and CDR2 is SYGVKD. V shed 3 bases and J shed 2 bases, with 13 bases lying between them. TCR beta VDJ and CDR3 profiling used genomic DNA as template. TCRdb re-derived calls from the reads in MiXCR, one entry per CDR3 protein. The table includes roughly 170,000 distinct CDR3 sequences, 55% to 75% detected once. This clonotype originated in a human donor in good health. The rearrangement links TRBV10-3 to TRBJ2-5; unclear D gene. The sample consisted of sorted CD4+, CD8+, or CD8+CD57+ T cells (not recorded which) from PBMCs. CDR3 DNA: TGTGCCATCAGTGACCCTAACGCCCCGCAAGAGACCCAGTACTTC. The encoded protein is CAISDPNAPQETQYF.